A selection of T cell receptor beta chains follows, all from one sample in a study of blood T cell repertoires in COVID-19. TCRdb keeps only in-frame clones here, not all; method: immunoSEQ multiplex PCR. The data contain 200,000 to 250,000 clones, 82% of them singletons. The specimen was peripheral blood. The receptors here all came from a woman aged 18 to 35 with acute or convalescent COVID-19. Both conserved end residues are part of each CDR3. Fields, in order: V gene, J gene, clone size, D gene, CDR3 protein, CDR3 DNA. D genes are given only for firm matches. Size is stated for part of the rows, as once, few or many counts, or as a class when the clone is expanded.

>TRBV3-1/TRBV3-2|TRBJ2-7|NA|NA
CASSIRAWGSYEQYF
TGTGCCAGCAGCATCAGGGCCTGGGGCTCCTACGAGCAGTACTTC
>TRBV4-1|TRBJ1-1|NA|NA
CASSDRDLNTEAFF
TGCGCCAGCAGCGACCGGGATTTGAACACTGAAGCTTTCTTT
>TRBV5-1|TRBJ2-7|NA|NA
CASSVRDKSYEQYF
TGCGCCAGCAGCGTCCGGGACAAATCCTACGAGCAGTACTTC
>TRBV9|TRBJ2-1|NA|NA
CASSVDWASEYNEQFF
TGTGCCAGCAGCGTAGATTGGGCTAGCGAATACAATGAGCAGTTCTTC
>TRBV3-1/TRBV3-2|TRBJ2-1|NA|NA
CASSQAPSSYNEQFF
TGTGCCAGCAGCCAAGCACCGAGCTCCTACAATGAGCAGTTCTTC
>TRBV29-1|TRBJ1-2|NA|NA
CSVRKEDGYTF
TGCAGTGTCCGTAAGGAGGATGGCTACACCTTC
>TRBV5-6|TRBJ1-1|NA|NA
CASSWRTRAENTEAFF
TGTGCCAGCAGCTGGAGAACTAGGGCCGAGAACACTGAAGCTTTCTTT
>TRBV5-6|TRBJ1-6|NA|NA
CASSPRGGQGNSPLHF
TGTGCCAGCAGCCCTCGGGGGGGGCAGGGAAATTCACCCCTCCACTTT
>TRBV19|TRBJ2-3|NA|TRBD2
CASSIVGSGKADTQYF
TGTGCCAGTAGTATAGTAGGTAGCGGGAAAGCAGATACGCAGTATTTT
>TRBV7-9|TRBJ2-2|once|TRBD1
CASSLGQGDTGELFF
TGTGCCAGCAGCTTAGGACAGGGAGACACCGGGGAGCTGTTTTTT
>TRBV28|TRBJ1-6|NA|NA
CASSTGFNSPLHF
TGTGCCAGCAGCACAGGGTTTAATTCACCCCTCCACTTT
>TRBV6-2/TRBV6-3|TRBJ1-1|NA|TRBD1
CASSYSGTGNTEAFF
TGTGCCAGCAGTTACTCCGGGACAGGGAACACTGAAGCTTTCTTT
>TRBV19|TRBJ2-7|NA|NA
CASSLTITYEQYF
TGTGCCAGTAGCCTGACAATCACCTACGAGCAGTACTTC
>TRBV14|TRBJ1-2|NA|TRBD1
CASSPWDSRTYGYTF
TGTGCCAGCAGCCCCTGGGACAGCCGTACCTATGGCTACACCTTC
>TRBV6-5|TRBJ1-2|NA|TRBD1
CASSHSGQVHRGYTF
TGTGCCAGCAGCCACTCGGGACAGGTCCACAGGGGCTACACCTTC
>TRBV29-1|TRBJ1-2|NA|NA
CSVEVQVYGYTF
TGCAGCGTTGAAGTTCAGGTCTATGGCTACACCTTC
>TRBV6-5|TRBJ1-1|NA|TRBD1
CASSYSQGALTEAFF
TGTGCCAGCAGTTACTCACAGGGGGCGCTTACTGAAGCTTTCTTT
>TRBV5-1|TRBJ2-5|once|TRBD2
CASSPPLSGGNQETQYF
TGCGCCAGCAGCCCCCCTCTTAGCGGGGGTAACCAAGAGACCCAGTACTTC
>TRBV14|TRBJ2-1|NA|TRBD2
CASSQVGGRAIEQFF
TGTGCCAGCAGCCAAGTAGGCGGGAGGGCCATTGAGCAGTTCTTC
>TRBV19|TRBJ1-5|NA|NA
CASTVGGGNGNQPQHF
TGTGCCAGTACCGTGGGGGGGGGCAATGGCAATCAGCCCCAGCATTTT
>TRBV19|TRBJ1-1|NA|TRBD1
CASSTGGQIMNTEAFF
TGTGCCAGTAGTACAGGGGGACAAATCATGAACACTGAAGCTTTCTTT
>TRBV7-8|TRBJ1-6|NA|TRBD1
CASSLGGTGGSPLHF
TGTGCCAGCAGCTTAGGAGGGACAGGGGGTTCACCCCTCCACTTT
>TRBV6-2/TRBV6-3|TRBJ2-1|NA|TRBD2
CASSYYQREYNEQFF
TGTGCCAGCAGTTACTATCAGCGGGAGTACAATGAGCAGTTCTTC
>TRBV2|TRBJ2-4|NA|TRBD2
CASMGGGSFIQYF
TGTGCCAGCATGGGAGGCGGGAGTTTCATTCAGTACTTC